The clone carrying this T cell receptor (beta chain) was found a few times. This specimen belongs to a study of spatial heterogeneity in lung cancer. Germline V gives CDR1 MNHEY, CDR2 SMNVEV (reference sequence). The CDR3 consists of 14 residues. Trimming took 7 bases from V and 0 from J, leaving 10 bases between them. Each CDR3 protein is one row after TCRdb ran MiXCR on the 5' RACE reads. The sample carries approximately 10,000 distinct CDR3 sequences, more than 15% recorded once. Time point of the sample: sample taken at primary tumor resection. Sequencing was performed on whole RNA extracted from tumor and nontumor lung tissue, or from frozen PBMC, and the material was left unsorted.

This clonotype was sampled from a male donor with early-stage non-small cell lung cancer. The sequencing used PBMCs, collected at surgery. The chain carries TRBV27 and TRBJ1-5, with D possibly being TRBD1 (6 bases). The CDR3 DNA reads as TGTGCCAGCAATTCAGGGGTTAGCAATCAGCCCCAGCATTTT. As protein: CASNSGVSNQPQHF.